The 30 T cell receptor beta chains below were found in one sample sequenced in a study of blood T cell repertoires in COVID-19. Sequencing was performed with immunoSEQ multiplex PCR; in TCRdb, only in-frame clones are kept and a portion is missing. Of 250,000 to 400,000 clones listed, about 85% are singletons. The sample comprised PBMCs or T cells enriched from blood (not recorded which). The source is a woman in her 30s who had been exposed to COVID-19.

CDR3 in DNA: TGTGCCAGCAGTGAAATAACTAGCGTGACCTCCTACGAGCAGTACTTC. Its translation: CASSEITSVTSYEQYF. The V and J genes are TRBV2 and TRBJ2-7; 7 positions match TRBD2. The CDR3 is 16 residues long. In germline, CDR1 is SNHLY, CDR2 FYNNEI. V lost 2 bases, J lost 0 bases, and 7 bases stayed unmatched.

The chain has TRBV7-8 and TRBJ2-3; 10 bases are a match to TRBD2. Losses at the gene ends were 5 bases for V and 6 bases for J; bases not matched to a gene: 14. The CDR3 has 17 residues. Per germline, CDR1 SGHVS and CDR2 FQNEAQ. The chain's CDR3 is CASSIRAGGPLQDTQYF. CDR3 in DNA: TGTGCCAGCAGCATAAGAGCGGGAGGGCCCCTCCAGGATACGCAGTATTTT.

This chain links TRBV2 with TRBJ2-5; no clear D. Germline CDR1 reads SNHLY; CDR2 reads FYNNEI. The ends were cut back, 10 bases at V and 1 base at J, with 22 bases in the middle. This CDR3 spans 16 amino acids. Here the CDR3 DNA reads TGTGCCACCTCTAATCCACTCCGAATCCCCCAAGAGACCCAGTACTTC. Protein sequence: CATSNPLRIPQETQYF.

In the case of this clone: This specimen includes other DNA sequences encoding the same CDR3. V gene TRBV19 combines with J gene TRBJ1-5, with TRBD1 identical over 7 bases. CDR1 LNHDA and CDR2 SQIVND come from the germline V gene (reference sequence). The junction had 1 base not matched to a gene; V was cut back by 3 bases and J by 2 bases. This CDR3 contains 14 residues. CDR3 in amino acids: CASSIGTGNQPQHF. CDR3 in DNA: TGTGCCAGTAGTATCGGGACAGGCAATCAGCCCCAGCATTTT.

V usage is TRBV18 and J usage is TRBJ1-6; possibly TRBD1 for D (6 bases). The CDR3 loop spans 18 amino acids. Trimming cost V 6 bases and J 0 bases, with 18 bases left between them. Germline V gives CDR1 KGHSH, CDR2 LQKENI. This chain's CDR3 is CASSMTGIGSSYNSPLHF. The CDR3 coding sequence is TGTGCCAGCTCGATGACAGGTATAGGAAGCTCCTATAATTCACCCCTCCACTTT.

The rearrangement joins TRBV6-5 to TRBJ2-2; 12 bases are shared with TRBD1. CDR1 and CDR2 from the germline V gene are MNHEY and SVGAGI. This CDR3 is 15 amino acids long. After removal of 4 bases from V and 7 bases from J, the junction contained 4 bases not matched to a gene. The CDR3 reads CASSFGTGGIGELFF. The DNA for the CDR3 is TGTGCCAGCAGTTTCGGGACAGGGGGCATCGGGGAGCTGTTTTTT.

This clone was seen a single time. The gene calls are TRBV12-5 and TRBJ1-1; 8 bases align to TRBD1. CDR3 length equals 15 residues. V was clipped by 4 bases and J by 3 bases; unmatched bases: 7. Germline V gene data show CDR1 as LGHNT and CDR2 as FRNRAP. The CDR3 loop is CASGSGQGRDTEAFF. In DNA, the CDR3 is TGTGCTAGTGGTTCTGGACAGGGACGCGACACTGAAGCTTTCTTT.

Here the CDR3 reads CASRWGVYNEQFF. The CDR3 DNA reads as TGCGCCAGCCGATGGGGGGTTTACAATGAGCAGTTCTTC. This chain links TRBV10-2 with TRBJ2-1; D may be TRBD2 (6 bases). From germline, CDR1 is WSHSY and CDR2 SAAADI. The CDR3 is 13 amino acids. Trimming cost V 8 bases and J 4 bases, with 12 bases left between them.

The J gene is TRBJ1-1, the V gene TRBV28; tentative D call: TRBD1 (5 bases). Trimming took off 10 bases at V and 4 bases at J, with 16 bases between the two ends. The V gene's germline CDR1 is MDHEN and CDR2 SYDVKM. This CDR3 is built from 13 residues. CDR3 region: CATLSHGGTEAFF. The CDR3 DNA follows: TGTGCCACCTTATCCCACGGGGGCACTGAAGCTTTCTTT.

This chain connects TRBV6-4 to TRBJ1-1, with 7 bases aligning to TRBD1. The CDR3 is 13 residues long. V trimming: 6 bases; J trimming: 4 bases; junction bases outside the gene matches: 5. CDR1 is MRHNA, CDR2 SNTAGT, per germline. The CDR3 loop reads CASRDRESTEAFF. CDR3 sequence (DNA): TGTGCCAGCAGAGACAGGGAGAGCACTGAAGCTTTCTTT.

This sequence joins TRBV18 and TRBJ1-1; D possibly corresponds to TRBD1 (6 bases). The CDR3 length is 15 residues. V lost 8 bases, J lost 6 bases, and 22 bases lay in between. Germline V gene data show CDR1 as KGHSH and CDR2 as LQKENI. The DNA for the CDR3 is TGTGCCAGCCCGACACCACACTACAGGGCCTCTGAAGCTTTCTTT. Protein: CASPTPHYRASEAFF.

The rearrangement joins TRBV24-1 to TRBJ2-4, with 8 bases fitting TRBD2. Germline-derived CDR1 and CDR2 are KGHDR and SFDVKD. Trimming cost V 6 bases and J 1 base; bases outside gene matches: 4. The CDR3 sequence is 15 residues long. In DNA, the CDR3 is TGTGCCACCAGTAGCGGGGGAGAGGCCAAAAACATTCAGTACTTC. This encodes CATSSGGEAKNIQYF.

The chain couples TRBV28 to TRBJ2-4; no reliable D call. Germline lookup yields CDR1 MDHEN and CDR2 SYDVKM. The CDR3 consists of 14 residues. Trimming left V 5 bases short and J 3 bases short, with 11 bases between. For the CDR3, the DNA is TGTGCCAGCAGTCCGACGACATACAAAAACATTCAGTACTTC. Amino acids: CASSPTTYKNIQYF.

This chain connects TRBV6-5 to TRBJ2-1; a weak D match, TRBD2 (5 bases). V lost 0 bases to trimming and J lost 7 bases, with 16 bases between them. Germline V lookup: CDR1 MNHEY, CDR2 SVGAGI. The CDR3 extends over 16 amino acids. CDR3 nucleotide sequence: TGTGCCAGCAGTTACTCAAGGCCGGACTTTCCTAATGAGCAGTTCTTC. Translated: CASSYSRPDFPNEQFF.

V usage is TRBV4-3 and J usage is TRBJ1-1; 7 bases match TRBD1. With 5 bases clipped from V and 1 base from J, the junction kept 7 bases outside the gene matches. The CDR3 is 15 residues long. Germline values: CDR1 LGHNA, CDR2 YSLEER. Here the CDR3 DNA reads TGCGCCAGCAGCGGGCCAAACAGGGGGAACACTGAAGCTTTCTTT. Amino acids: CASSGPNRGNTEAFF.

The V gene is TRBV2, the J gene TRBJ2-7, with 13 nucleotides matching TRBD2. This CDR3 has 15 amino acids. Trimming cost V 11 bases and J 4 bases; bases outside gene matches: 11. Germline V gene sequence: CDR1 SNHLY, CDR2 FYNNEI. CDR3 sequence: CAWVVGLAGVYEQYF. In DNA, the CDR3 is TGTGCCTGGGTTGTAGGACTAGCGGGAGTATACGAGCAGTACTTC. Using reference TRBV2 and TRBJ2-7 for the parts outside the CDR3, the full variable domain is EPEVTQTPSHQVTQMGQEVILRCVPISNHLYFYWYRQILGQKVEFLVSFYNNEISEKSEIFDDQFSVERPDGSNFTLKIRSTKLEDSAMYFCAWVVGLAGVYEQYFGPGTRLTVT.

The rearrangement uses TRBV5-8 and TRBJ1-6; 7 positions match TRBD1. Germline V CDR1 and CDR2: SGHTS, YDEGEE. J was trimmed by 1 base and V by 2 bases; bases with no gene match: 6. CDR3 length: 17 residues. DNA for the CDR3: TGTGCCAGCAGCTTCCGACAGGGAAGGTCCTATAATTCACCCCTCCACTTT. Encoded protein: CASSFRQGRSYNSPLHF.

The chain carries TRBV3-1 (or the pseudogene TRBV3-2) and TRBJ2-1; 7 bases fit TRBD1. CDR3 size: 15 residues. V shed 1 base and J 4 bases; nucleotides not matched to a gene: 4. The germline V gene has CDR1 LGHDT and CDR2 YNNKEL (reference sequence). CDR3 in DNA: TGTGCCAGCAGCCAAGGAGGGGGCGCTTACAATGAGCAGTTCTTC. It specifies CASSQGGGAYNEQFF.

The chain couples TRBV7-9 to TRBJ2-7; 7 bases are a match to TRBD2. This CDR3 contains 16 residues. Looked up from germline, CDR1 is SEHNR and CDR2 is FQNEAQ (reference sequence). V was pared by 2 bases and J by 1 base, with 8 bases of the junction left unmatched. CDR3 bases: TGTGCCAGCAGCTTACATGGAGCGGGACTATCCTACGAGCAGTACTTC. This codes for CASSLHGAGLSYEQYF.

This chain links TRBV21-1 with TRBJ2-5; the tabulated D call, TRBD2, remains unverified against the DNA. TRBV21-1 has pseudogene status. This CDR3 has 18 residues. The CDR3 sequence: CASSKTHRGVWHQETQYF. The CDR3 region has the DNA TGTGCCAGCAGCAAAACTCATCGGGGGGTATGGCACCAAGAGACCCAGTACTTC.

This sequence joins TRBV27 and TRBJ1-4; tentatively, D is TRBD1 (5 bases). Germline CDR1 is MNHEY and CDR2 is SMNVEV (reference sequence). The CDR3 length is 14 residues. Trimming stripped 3 bases from V and 4 bases from J, with 9 bases between. The CDR3, as DNA: TGTGCCAGCAGTTTGGGGCAGAATAATGAAAAACTGTTTTTT. Translated: CASSLGQNNEKLFF.

In this sample, this clone turned up once. The CDR3 coding sequence is TGTGCCAGCAGTGATCCCGGGGGGGGCTGGTATGGCTACACCTTC. It translates to CASSDPGGGWYGYTF. V usage is TRBV6-1 and J usage is TRBJ1-2; tentatively, D is TRBD1 (6 bases). V lost 3 bases to trimming and J lost 5 bases, with 16 bases between them. Germline V CDR1 and CDR2: MNHNS, SASEGT. The CDR3 is made up of 15 amino acids.

The genes are TRBV4-2 and TRBJ1-3; a weak D match, TRBD1 (5 bases). The germline gives CDR1 LGHNA, CDR2 YNFKEQ. The CDR3 length is 18 residues. Trimming took off 0 bases at V and 1 base at J, with 16 bases between the two ends. The CDR3 bases are TGTGCCAGCAGCCAAGAACGGTCCGGGGGAACTTCTGGAAACACCATATATTTT. This translates into CASSQERSGGTSGNTIYF.

Note on this clone: This likely comes from a read error, as the CDR3 has no conserved phenylalanine or tryptophan at its end. The chain joins TRBV4-1 to TRBJ1-2; weak D call: TRBD1 (6 bases). Germline V CDR1 and CDR2: MGHRA, YSYEKL. The CDR3 has 15 amino acids. V was clipped by 1 base and J by 4 bases, with 13 bases between them. The CDR3: CASSQGTGTIYGYTL. The CDR3 region has the DNA TGCGCCAGCAGCCAAGGTACAGGGACCATCTATGGCTACACCCTC.

This clone was counted many times. The rearrangement uses TRBV5-1 and TRBJ1-1; no reliable D call. Germline values: CDR1 SGHRS, CDR2 YFSETQ. The CDR3 has 14 amino acids. The V end was cut by 2 bases, the J end by 2 bases, with 10 bases between. The CDR3 DNA reads TGCGCCAGCAGCTTTCGGGAAGGAAACACTGAAGCTTTCTTT. It translates to CASSFREGNTEAFF. Variable domain in full (rest from reference TRBV5-1 and TRBJ1-1): KAGVTQTPRYLIKTRGQQVTLSCSPISGHRSVSWYQQTPGQGLQFLFEYFSETQRNKGNFPGRFSGRQFSNSRSEMNVSTLELGDSALYLCASSFREGNTEAFFGQGTRLTVV.

This clone showed up just a few times. The gene calls are TRBV2 and TRBJ1-5; D is possibly TRBD1 (6 bases). Germline lookup yields CDR1 SNHLY and CDR2 FYNNEI. Trimming cost V 7 bases and J 11 bases, with 21 bases left between them. The CDR3 totals 14 residues. This CDR3 is CASTGGQYPGSQHF. CDR3 nucleotide sequence: TGTGCCAGCACGGGAGGACAGTATCCAGGGTCCCAGCATTTT.

The chain joins TRBV19 to TRBJ2-2; 7 nucleotides match TRBD1. V shed 6 bases, J shed 5 bases, and the junction held 3 bases outside the gene matches. The CDR3 extends over 13 amino acids. In germline, CDR1 is LNHDA, CDR2 SQIVND (reference sequence). CDR3: CASRGRGTGELFF. Here the CDR3 DNA reads TGTGCCAGTAGGGGCAGGGGGACCGGGGAGCTGTTTTTT.

The V call is TRBV11-3, the J call TRBJ2-3, with 8 nucleotides matching TRBD1. Germline CDR1 and CDR2: SGHNT and YENEEA. J lost 2 bases, V lost 5 bases, and 12 bases had no gene match. CDR3 size: 17 residues. DNA for the CDR3: TGTGCCAGCAGCAATCGCGCGGGACAGGAGAACACAGATACGCAGTATTTT. This sequence encodes CASSNRAGQENTDTQYF.

V gene TRBV28 combines with J gene TRBJ1-5; no definite D call. Germline V gives CDR1 MDHEN, CDR2 SYDVKM. The CDR3 runs 14 residues. Trimming took off 8 bases at V and 3 bases at J, with 14 bases between the two ends. The CDR3 DNA reads TGTGCCAGCTCCACCGAGGGCCCCAATCAGCCCCAGCATTTT. As protein: CASSTEGPNQPQHF.

The rearrangement uses TRBV6-4 and TRBJ2-2; 14 bases align to TRBD2. This CDR3 spans 18 amino acids. Germline CDR1 MRHNA, CDR2 SNTAGT. The V and J ends lost 4 bases and 6 bases, in that order; junction bases with no gene match: 10. The CDR3 is CASSAQGLAGDLAGELFF. The CDR3 DNA reads as TGTGCCAGCAGTGCTCAGGGACTAGCGGGGGATTTGGCCGGGGAGCTGTTTTTT.